This T cell receptor beta chain came from a study of shared clonotypes between healthy human individuals. The study, taken as a whole, reports: Richness estimates generally favored naive over memory subsets.

This clone was observed a single time. What it binds is not known. At the deep level, the assay was run. The genomic DNA of each subset was split evenly across several immunoSEQ plates. Original processing notes: Quality scores were absent from the junction-only immunoSEQ sequences, so filtering differed. Generated by immunoSEQ multiplex PCR, the TCRdb table keeps only in-frame clones and is missing some. V, J and clone size are taken as reported in that table, and D and trimming were inferred from the DNA itself. The sample lists about 2.2 million clones, approximately 92% occurring once. This CDR3 contains 14 residues. Germline V gene sequence: CDR1 SGHAT, CDR2 FQNNGV. V dropped 5 bases and J dropped 10; count of bases not matched to a gene: 9. Naive CD8 cells lacked CD45RO, underwent positive selection for CCR7 and left out terminally differentiated effector memory CD45RA+ cells.

This sequence originates from a man aged 18 to 29 in good health. Some clones in this sample may be carry-over from other donors' samples. The sequenced material came from naive CD8+ T cells from PBMCs. The rearrangement links TRBV11-2 to TRBJ1-4; 8 nucleotides match TRBD1. In nucleotides, the CDR3 is TGTGCCAGCAGCGCCGACAGGGGCGCGGGAAAACTGTTTTTT. Residues: CASSADRGAGKLFF.